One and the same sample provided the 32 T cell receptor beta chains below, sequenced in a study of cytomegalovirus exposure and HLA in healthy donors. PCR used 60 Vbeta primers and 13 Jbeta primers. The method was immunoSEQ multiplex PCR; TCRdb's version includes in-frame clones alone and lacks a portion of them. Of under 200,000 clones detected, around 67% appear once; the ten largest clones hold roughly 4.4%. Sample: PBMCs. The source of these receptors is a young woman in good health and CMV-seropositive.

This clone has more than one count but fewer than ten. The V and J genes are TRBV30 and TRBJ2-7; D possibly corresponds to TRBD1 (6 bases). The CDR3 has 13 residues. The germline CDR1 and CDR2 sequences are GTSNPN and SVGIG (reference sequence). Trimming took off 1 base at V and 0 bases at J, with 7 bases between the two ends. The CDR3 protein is CAWSGTDSYEQYF. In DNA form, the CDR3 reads TGTGCCTGGAGTGGGACAGACTCCTACGAGCAGTACTTC.

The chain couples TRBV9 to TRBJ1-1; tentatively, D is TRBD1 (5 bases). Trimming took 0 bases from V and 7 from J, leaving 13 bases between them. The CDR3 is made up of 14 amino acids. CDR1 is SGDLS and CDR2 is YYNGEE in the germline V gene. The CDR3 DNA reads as TGTGCCAGCAGCGTAGCGTCAGGGTATGATGAAGCTTTCTTT. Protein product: CASSVASGYDEAFF.

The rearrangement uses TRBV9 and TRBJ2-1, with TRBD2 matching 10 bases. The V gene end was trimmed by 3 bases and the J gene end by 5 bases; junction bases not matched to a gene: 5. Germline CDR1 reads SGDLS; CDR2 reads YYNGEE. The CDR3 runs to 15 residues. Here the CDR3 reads CASSALAGPNNEQFF. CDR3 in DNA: TGTGCCAGCAGCGCACTAGCGGGGCCTAACAATGAGCAGTTCTTC.

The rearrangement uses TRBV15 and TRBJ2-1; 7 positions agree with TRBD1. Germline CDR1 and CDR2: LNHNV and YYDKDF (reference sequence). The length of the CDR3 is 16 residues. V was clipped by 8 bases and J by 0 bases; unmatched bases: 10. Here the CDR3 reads CATSRGLASSYNEQFF. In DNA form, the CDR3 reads TGTGCCACCTCAAGGGGGCTGGCGAGCTCCTACAATGAGCAGTTCTTC.

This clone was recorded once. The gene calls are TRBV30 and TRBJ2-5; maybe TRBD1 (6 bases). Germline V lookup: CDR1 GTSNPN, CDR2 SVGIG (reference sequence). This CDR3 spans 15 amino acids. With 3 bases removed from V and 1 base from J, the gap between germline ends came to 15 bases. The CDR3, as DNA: TGTGCCTGGAGCCTCCCAGACAGGCTCCAAGAGACCCAGTACTTC. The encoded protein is CAWSLPDRLQETQYF.

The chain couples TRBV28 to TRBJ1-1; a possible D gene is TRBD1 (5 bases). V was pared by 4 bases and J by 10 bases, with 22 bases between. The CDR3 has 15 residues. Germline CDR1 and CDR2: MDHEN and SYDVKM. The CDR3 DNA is TGTGCCAGCAGTTACCCTCGACAGACCAGAGTTGCAGCTTTCTTT. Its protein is CASSYPRQTRVAAFF.

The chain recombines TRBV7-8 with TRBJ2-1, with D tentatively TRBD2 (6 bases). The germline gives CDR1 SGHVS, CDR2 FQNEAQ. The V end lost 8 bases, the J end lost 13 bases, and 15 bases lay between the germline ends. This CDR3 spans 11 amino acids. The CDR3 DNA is TGTGCCAGCCGCAAAGCGGGTTCTCAGTTCTTC. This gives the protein CASRKAGSQFF.

The CDR3 bases are TGCGCCAGCAGCCAAGAGGGGGGAGAGGGGTCGAACACTGAAGCTTTCTTT. This translates into CASSQEGGEGSNTEAFF. The V gene is TRBV4-3, the J gene TRBJ1-1; D is perhaps TRBD1 (5 bases). CDR1 is LGHNA, CDR2 YSLEER, per germline. The CDR3 sequence is 17 residues long. V dropped 0 bases and J dropped 1 base, with 15 bases sitting between them.

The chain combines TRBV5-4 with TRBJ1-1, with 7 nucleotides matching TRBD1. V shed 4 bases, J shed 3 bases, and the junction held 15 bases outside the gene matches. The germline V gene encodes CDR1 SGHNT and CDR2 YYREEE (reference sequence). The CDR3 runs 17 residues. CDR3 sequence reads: CASSLGQITPFDTEAFF. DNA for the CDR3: TGTGCCAGCAGCCTGGGACAGATTACCCCGTTTGACACTGAAGCTTTCTTT. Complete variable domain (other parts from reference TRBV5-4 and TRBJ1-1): ETGVTQSPTHLIKTRGQQVTLRCSSQSGHNTVSWYQQALGQGPQFIFQYYREEENGRGNFPPRFSGLQFPNYSSELNVNALELDDSALYLCASSLGQITPFDTEAFFGQGTRLTVV.

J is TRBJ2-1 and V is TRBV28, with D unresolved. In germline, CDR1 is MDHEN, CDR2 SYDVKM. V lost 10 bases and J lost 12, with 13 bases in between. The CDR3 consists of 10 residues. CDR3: CATEAKGQFF. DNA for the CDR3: TGTGCCACCGAGGCCAAAGGGCAGTTCTTC.

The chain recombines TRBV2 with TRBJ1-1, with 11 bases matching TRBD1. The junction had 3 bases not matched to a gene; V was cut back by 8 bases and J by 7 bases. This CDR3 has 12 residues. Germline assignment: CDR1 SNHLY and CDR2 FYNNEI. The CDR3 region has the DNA TGTGCCAGCTCGGGGACAGGGGGTGAAGCTTTCTTT. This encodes CASSGTGGEAFF.

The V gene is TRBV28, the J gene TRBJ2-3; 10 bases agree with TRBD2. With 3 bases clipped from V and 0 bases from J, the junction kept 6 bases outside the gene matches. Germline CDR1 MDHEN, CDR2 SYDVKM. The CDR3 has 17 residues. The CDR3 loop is CASSFASGGPSTDTQYF. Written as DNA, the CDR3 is TGTGCCAGCAGTTTCGCTAGCGGGGGCCCAAGCACAGATACGCAGTATTTT.

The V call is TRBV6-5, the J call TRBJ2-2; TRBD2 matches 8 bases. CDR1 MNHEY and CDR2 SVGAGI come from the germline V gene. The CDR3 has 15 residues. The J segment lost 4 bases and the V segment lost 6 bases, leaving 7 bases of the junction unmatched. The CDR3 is CASRIAGRGTGELFF. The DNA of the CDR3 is TGTGCCAGCAGGATAGCGGGGAGGGGCACCGGGGAGCTGTTTTTT.

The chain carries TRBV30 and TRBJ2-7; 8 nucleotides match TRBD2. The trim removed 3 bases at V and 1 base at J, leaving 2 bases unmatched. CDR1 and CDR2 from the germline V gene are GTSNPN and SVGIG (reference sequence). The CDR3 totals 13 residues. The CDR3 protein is CAWRTSGSYEQYF. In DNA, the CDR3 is TGTGCCTGGAGAACTAGCGGTTCCTACGAGCAGTACTTC. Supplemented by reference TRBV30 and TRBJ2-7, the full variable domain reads SQTIHQWPATLVQPVGSPLSLECTVEGTSNPNLYWYRQAAGRGLQLLFYSVGIGQISSEVPQNLSASRPQDRQFILSSKKLLLSDSGFYLCAWRTSGSYEQYFGPGTRLTVT.

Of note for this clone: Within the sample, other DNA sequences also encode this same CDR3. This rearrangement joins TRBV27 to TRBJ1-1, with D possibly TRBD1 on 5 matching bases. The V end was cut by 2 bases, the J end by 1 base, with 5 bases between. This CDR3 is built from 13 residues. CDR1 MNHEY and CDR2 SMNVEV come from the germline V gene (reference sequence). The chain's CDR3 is CASSLQGNTEAFF. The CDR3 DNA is TGTGCCAGCAGTTTACAGGGGAACACTGAAGCTTTCTTT.

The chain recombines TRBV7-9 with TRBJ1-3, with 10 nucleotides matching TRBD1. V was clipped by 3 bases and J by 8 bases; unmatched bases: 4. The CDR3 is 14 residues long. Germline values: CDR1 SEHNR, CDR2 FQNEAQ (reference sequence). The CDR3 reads CASSFLDRGYTIYF. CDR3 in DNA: TGTGCCAGCAGCTTTCTGGACAGGGGGTACACCATATATTTT.

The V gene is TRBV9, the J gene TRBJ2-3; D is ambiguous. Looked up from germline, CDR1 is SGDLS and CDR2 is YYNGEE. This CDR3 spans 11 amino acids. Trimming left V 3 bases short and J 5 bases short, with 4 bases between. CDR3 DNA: TGTGCCAGCAGCGCAGGAGATACGCAGTATTTT. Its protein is CASSAGDTQYF.

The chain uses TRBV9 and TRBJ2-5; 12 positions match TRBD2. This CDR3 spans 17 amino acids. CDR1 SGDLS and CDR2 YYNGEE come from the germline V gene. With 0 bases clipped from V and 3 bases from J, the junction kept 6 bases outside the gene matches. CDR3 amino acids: CASSVEGLAGIEETQYF. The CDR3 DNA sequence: TGTGCCAGCAGCGTAGAAGGACTAGCGGGAATTGAAGAGACCCAGTACTTC.

The CDR3 spells CASSLTGGQGMREQYF. CDR3 coding DNA: TGTGCCAGCAGTTTGACCGGGGGACAGGGGATGCGCGAGCAGTACTTC. The genes are TRBV27 and TRBJ2-7, with TRBD1 identical over 10 bases. CDR3 size: 16 residues. V trimming: 3 bases; J trimming: 6 bases; junction bases outside the gene matches: 11. CDR1 and CDR2 (germline): MNHEY, SMNVEV (reference sequence).

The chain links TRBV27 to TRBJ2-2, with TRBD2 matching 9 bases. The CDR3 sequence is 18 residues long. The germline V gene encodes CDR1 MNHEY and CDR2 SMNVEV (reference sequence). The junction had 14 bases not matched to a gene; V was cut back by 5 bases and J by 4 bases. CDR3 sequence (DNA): TGTGCCAGCAGTCTCCTCACACCAGCGGGAGGAGCCACCGGGGAGCTGTTTTTT. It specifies CASSLLTPAGGATGELFF.

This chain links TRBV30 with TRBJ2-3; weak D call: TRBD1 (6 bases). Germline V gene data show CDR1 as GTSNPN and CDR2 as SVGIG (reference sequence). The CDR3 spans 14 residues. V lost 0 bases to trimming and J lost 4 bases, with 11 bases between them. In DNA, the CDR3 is TGTGCCTGGAGTGTGGGCAGGGGCGCAGATACGCAGTATTTT. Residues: CAWSVGRGADTQYF.

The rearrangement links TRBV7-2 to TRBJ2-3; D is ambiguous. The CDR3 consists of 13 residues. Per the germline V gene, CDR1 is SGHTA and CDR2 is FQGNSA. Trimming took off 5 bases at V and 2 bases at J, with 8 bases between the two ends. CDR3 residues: CASSPGFTDTQYF. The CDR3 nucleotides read TGTGCCAGCAGCCCAGGTTTCACAGATACGCAGTATTTT.

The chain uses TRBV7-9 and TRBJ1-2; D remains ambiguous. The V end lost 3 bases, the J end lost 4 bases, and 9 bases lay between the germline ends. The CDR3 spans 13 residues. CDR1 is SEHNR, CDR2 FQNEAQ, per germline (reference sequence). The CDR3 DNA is TGTGCCAGCAGCTTCGGAGAGTTCTATGGCTACACCTTC. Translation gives CASSFGEFYGYTF.

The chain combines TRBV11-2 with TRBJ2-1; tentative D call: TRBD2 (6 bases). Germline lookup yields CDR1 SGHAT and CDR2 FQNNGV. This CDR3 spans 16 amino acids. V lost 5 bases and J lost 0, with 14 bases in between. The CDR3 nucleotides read TGTGCCAGCAGCCCAATCCGGGGGAGCTCCTACAATGAGCAGTTCTTC. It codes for CASSPIRGSSYNEQFF.

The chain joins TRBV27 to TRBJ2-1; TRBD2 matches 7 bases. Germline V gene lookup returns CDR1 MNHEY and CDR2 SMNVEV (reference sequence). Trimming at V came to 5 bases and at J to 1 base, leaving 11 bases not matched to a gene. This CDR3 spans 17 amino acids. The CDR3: CASSIRYSGASYNEQFF. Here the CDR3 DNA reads TGTGCCAGCAGTATCCGGTACAGCGGGGCGTCCTACAATGAGCAGTTCTTC.

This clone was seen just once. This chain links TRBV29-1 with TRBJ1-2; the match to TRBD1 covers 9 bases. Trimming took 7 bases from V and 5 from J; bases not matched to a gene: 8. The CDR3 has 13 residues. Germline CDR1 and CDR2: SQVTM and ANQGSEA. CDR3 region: CSGGGQGDYGYTF. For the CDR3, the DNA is TGCAGCGGAGGGGGACAGGGCGATTATGGCTACACCTTC.

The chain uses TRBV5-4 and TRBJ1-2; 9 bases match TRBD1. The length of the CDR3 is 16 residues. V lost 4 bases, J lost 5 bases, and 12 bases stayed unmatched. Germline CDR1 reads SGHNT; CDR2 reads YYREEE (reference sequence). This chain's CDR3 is CASSGGQGRPGYGYTF. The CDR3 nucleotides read TGTGCCAGCAGCGGGGGACAGGGCCGCCCGGGGTATGGCTACACCTTC.

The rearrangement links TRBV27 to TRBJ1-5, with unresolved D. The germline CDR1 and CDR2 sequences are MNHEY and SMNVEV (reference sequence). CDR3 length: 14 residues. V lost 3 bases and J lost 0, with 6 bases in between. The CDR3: CASSFSPSNQPQHF. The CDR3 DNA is TGTGCCAGCAGTTTCAGTCCTAGCAATCAGCCCCAGCATTTT.

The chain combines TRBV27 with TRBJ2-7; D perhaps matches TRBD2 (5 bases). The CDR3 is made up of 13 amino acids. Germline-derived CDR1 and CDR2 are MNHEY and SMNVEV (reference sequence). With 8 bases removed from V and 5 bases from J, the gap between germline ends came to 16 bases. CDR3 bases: TGTGCCAGCCTTCCCGGCGAGGGTAACGAGCAGTACTTC. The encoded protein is CASLPGEGNEQYF.

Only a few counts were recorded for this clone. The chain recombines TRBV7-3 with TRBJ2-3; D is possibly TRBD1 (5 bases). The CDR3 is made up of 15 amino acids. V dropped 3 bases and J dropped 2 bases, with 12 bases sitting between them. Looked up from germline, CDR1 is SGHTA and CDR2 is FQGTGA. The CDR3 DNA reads TGTGCCAGCAGCTTTGGTGACAGCCACACAGATACGCAGTATTTT. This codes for CASSFGDSHTDTQYF.

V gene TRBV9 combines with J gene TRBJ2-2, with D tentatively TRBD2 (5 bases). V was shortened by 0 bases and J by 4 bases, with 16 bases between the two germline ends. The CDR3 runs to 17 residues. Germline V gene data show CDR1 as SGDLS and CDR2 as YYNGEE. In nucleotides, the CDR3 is TGTGCCAGCAGCGTAGCTCCTCGCGGGTCGAGCACCGGGGAGCTGTTTTTT. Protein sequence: CASSVAPRGSSTGELFF.

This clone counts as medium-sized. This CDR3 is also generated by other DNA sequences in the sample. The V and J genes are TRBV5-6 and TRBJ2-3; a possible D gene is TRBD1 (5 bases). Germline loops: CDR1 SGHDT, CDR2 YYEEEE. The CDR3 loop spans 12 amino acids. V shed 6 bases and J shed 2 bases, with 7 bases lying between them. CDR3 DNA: TGTGCCAGCACAGGGAACACAGATACGCAGTATTTT. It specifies CASTGNTDTQYF.